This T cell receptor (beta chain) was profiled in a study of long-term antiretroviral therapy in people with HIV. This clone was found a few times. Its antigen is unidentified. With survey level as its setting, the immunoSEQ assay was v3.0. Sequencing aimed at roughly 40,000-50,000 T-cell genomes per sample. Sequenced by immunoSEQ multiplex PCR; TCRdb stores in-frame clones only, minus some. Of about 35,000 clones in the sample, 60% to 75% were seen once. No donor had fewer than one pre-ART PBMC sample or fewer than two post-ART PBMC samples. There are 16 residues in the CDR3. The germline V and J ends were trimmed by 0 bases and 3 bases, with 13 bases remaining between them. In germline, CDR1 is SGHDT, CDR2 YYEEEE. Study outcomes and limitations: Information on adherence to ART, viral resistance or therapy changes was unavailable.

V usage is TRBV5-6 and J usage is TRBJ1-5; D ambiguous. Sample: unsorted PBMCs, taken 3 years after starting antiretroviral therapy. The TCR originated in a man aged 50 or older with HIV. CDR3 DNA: TGTGCCAGCAGCTTGGAGGAGGGTCGGGACAATCAGCCCCAGCATTTT. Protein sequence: CASSLEEGRDNQPQHF.